This T cell receptor (beta chain) comes out of a study of T-cell reconstitution after alpha-beta-depleted transplantation in children (TCRdb year 2016). For the wider study: T-cell immune reconstitution after TCRalphabeta/CD19-depleted allogeneic hematopoietic cell transplantation in children was quantitatively tracked in the study by means of TCR repertoire profiling.

Library preparation used PCR. Sequencing relied on an Illumina HiSeq 2500. TCR library preparation used molecular barcoding, with unique molecular identifiers applied to normalize quantification of the TCRbeta repertoire. TCRdb redid the processing of the public reads, applying fastp at Q25 and MiXCR, and retained in-frame beta chains. Entries are consolidated by CDR3 protein sequence, retaining the most common genes and DNA. The sample data list 110,000 or so distinct CDR3 sequences, and 5.5% to 7% of these were observed just once. The ten largest make up more than 20% of the sample. Overall study results and their limits: In some patients, high TCRbeta diversity at day 60 was attributed to recipient T cells and intrathymic progenitors that had survived conditioning. About two months after transplant, the apparently early recovery of alphabetaT-cell counts reportedly depended on just several hundred clones that had expanded rapidly and came from non-depleted graft cells. The frequencies of hyperexpanded clones fell over the following months, and after one year, T-cell counts and TCRbeta diversity were mostly attributed to newly produced T cells.

The treatment or condition label, as the study defines it: allogeneic hematopoietic cell transplantation with graft depleted of TCRalphabeta T cells and CD19 B cells. Transplant recipients were children who received TCRalphabeta/CD19-depleted allogeneic hematopoietic cell grafts. The CDR3 has 14 amino acids, counting the end cysteine and phenylalanine. The read is trimmed to its CDR3 DNA, 42 bases read in frame from base 1. The germline V gene (reference sequence) supplies CDR1 SEHNR and CDR2 FQNEAQ. Trimming accounts for 8 bases at V and 6 bases at J, while the number of junction bases matched to no gene is 9. This clonotype was seen only a few times. Its antigen is not yet known. Base quality data are lacking; no much larger clone is found one base away.

Sequenced material: PBMCs, mostly from graft donor cells, taken 360 days after TCRalphabeta/CD19-depleted stem cell transplant. The sequence derives from a male patient aged 2 to 9 who had a stem cell transplant for acute lymphoblastic leukemia, so the T cells may come from the graft donor. This receptor chain uses TRBV7-9 and TRBJ2-4, and 8 bases in between align with TRBD2. The CDR3 is CASRGGSAGNIQYF. The DNA sequence reads TGTGCCAGCCGGGGGGGGTCTGCCGGAAACATTCAGTACTTC.